This T cell receptor beta chain originates from a study of T cell changes during pregnancy in multiple sclerosis. The germline V and J ends were trimmed by 0 bases and 8 bases, with 8 bases remaining between them. Germline values: CDR1 LNHNV, CDR2 YYDKDF (reference sequence). The CDR3 is 13 residues long. TCRdb keeps only in-frame clones here, not all; method: immunoSEQ multiplex PCR. Among approximately 90,000 clones, 85% to 95% were seen once, and the ten largest hold approximately 2%. This clone was recorded only once. J is TRBJ1-3 and V is TRBV15; D gene unclear. This TCR came from a female donor with multiple sclerosis, enrolled in a pregnancy study. Sequencing used peripheral blood, obtained after pregnancy. The DNA of the CDR3 is TGTGCCACCAGCAGAGATCGCGGGGACACCATATATTTT. Protein sequence: CATSRDRGDTIYF.